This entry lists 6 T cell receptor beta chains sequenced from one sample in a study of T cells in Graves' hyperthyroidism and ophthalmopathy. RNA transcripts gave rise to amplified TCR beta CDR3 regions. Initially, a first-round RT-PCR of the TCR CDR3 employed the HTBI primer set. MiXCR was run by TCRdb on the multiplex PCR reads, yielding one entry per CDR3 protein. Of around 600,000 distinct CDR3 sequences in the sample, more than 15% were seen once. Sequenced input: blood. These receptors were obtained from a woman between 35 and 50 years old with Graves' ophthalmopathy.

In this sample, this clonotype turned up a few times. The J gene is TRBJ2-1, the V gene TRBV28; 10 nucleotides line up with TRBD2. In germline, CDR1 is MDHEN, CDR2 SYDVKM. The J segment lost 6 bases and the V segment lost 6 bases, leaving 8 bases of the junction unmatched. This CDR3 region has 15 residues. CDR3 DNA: TGTGCCAGCAGCCTACTAGCGGGACCCTCCAATGAGCAGTTCTTC. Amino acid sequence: CASSLLAGPSNEQFF.

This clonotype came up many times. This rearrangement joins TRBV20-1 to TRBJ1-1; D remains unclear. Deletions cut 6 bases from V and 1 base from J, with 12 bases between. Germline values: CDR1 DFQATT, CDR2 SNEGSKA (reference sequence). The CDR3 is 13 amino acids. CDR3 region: CSAPVQPNTEAFF. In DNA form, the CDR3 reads TGCAGTGCCCCGGTCCAGCCGAACACTGAAGCTTTCTTT.

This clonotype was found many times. DNA for the CDR3: TGTGCCTGGAGGGAGTGGAACACCGGGGAGCTGTTTTTT. Its protein is CAWREWNTGELFF. The chain employs TRBV30 and TRBJ2-2, with D unresolved. CDR3 length equals 13 residues. V shed 3 bases and J shed 1 base, with 6 bases lying between them. Germline V gene sequence: CDR1 GTSNPN, CDR2 SVGIG (reference sequence).

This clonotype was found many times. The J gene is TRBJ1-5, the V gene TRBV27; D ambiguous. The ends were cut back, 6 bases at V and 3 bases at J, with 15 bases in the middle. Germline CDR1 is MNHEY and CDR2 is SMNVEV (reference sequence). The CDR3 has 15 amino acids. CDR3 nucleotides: TGTGCCAGCAGCCAGGACTCGGGATACAATCAGCCCCAGCATTTT. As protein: CASSQDSGYNQPQHF.

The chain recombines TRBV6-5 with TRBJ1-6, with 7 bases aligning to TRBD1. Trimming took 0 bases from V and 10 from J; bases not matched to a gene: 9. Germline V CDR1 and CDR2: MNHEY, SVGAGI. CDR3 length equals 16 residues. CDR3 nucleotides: TGTGCCAGCAGTTACTCGACAGGGTCGGAGGGATCACCCCTCCACTTT. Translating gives CASSYSTGSEGSPLHF.

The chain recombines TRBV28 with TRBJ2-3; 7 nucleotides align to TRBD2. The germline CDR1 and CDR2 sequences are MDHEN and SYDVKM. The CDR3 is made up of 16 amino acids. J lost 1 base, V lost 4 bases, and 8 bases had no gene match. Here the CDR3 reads CASSSPGGWGTDTQYF. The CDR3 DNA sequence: TGTGCCAGCAGTTCTCCGGGGGGTTGGGGCACAGATACGCAGTATTTT. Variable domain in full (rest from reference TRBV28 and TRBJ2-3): DVKVTQSSRYLVKRTGEKVFLECVQDMDHENMFWYRQDPGLGLRLIYFSYDVKMKEKGDIPEGYSVSREKKERFSLILESASTNQTSMYLCASSSPGGWGTDTQYFGPGTRLTVL.